Presented here are 7 T cell receptor beta chains from one specimen sequenced in a study of cytomegalovirus exposure and HLA in healthy donors. The data were produced by immunoSEQ multiplex PCR, yet TCRdb's version contains in-frame clones alone and is incomplete. The sample shows 300,000 to 450,000 clones, 86% of them seen only once. What was sequenced was PBMCs. The receptors stem from a young woman in good health and CMV-seronegative.

The V call is TRBV5-6, the J call TRBJ2-1; TRBD1 matches at 7 bases. The CDR3 sequence is 15 residues long. J was trimmed by 4 bases and V by 5 bases; bases with no gene match: 9. Germline CDR1 and CDR2: SGHDT and YYEEEE. The CDR3, as DNA: TGTGCCAGCAGACCGGACAGGAGACCTTACAATGAGCAGTTCTTC. This codes for CASRPDRRPYNEQFF.

The gene calls are TRBV27 and TRBJ2-1; 9 bases fit TRBD2. CDR1 is MNHEY and CDR2 is SMNVEV in the germline V gene (reference sequence). The V segment lost 3 bases and the J segment 9 bases; nucleotides outside the gene matches: 6. This CDR3 is 14 amino acids long. The CDR3 loop is CASSFLAGRSEQFF. The CDR3 DNA reads as TGTGCCAGCAGTTTCCTAGCGGGAAGATCTGAGCAGTTCTTC.

V usage is TRBV2 and J usage is TRBJ1-4; TRBD1 is a possible D gene (5 bases). This CDR3 region has 13 residues. The V gene lost 6 bases and the J gene lost 4 bases, with 9 bases spanning the gap. Germline V CDR1 and CDR2: SNHLY, FYNNEI. The CDR3 spells CASRQDFNEKLFF. The CDR3 DNA follows: TGTGCCAGCAGACAGGATTTTAATGAAAAACTGTTTTTT.

J is TRBJ2-2 and V is TRBV18; 7 positions match TRBD1. The CDR3 spans 16 residues. Germline lookup yields CDR1 KGHSH and CDR2 LQKENI. J gave up 0 bases and V 6 bases, and 7 bases lay outside the gene matches. The CDR3 loop reads CASSPRTGANTGELFF. CDR3 sequence (DNA): TGTGCCAGCTCCCCAAGGACAGGCGCGAACACCGGGGAGCTGTTTTTT.

This chain connects TRBV5-1 to TRBJ2-7; D ambiguous. CDR3 length equals 12 residues. Trimming left V 4 bases short and J 4 bases short, with 9 bases between. Germline loops: CDR1 SGHRS, CDR2 YFSETQ. The CDR3 loop reads CASSGDSYEQYF. DNA for the CDR3: TGCGCCAGCAGCGGTGATAGTTACGAGCAGTACTTC.

The chain combines TRBV2 with TRBJ2-7, with D maybe TRBD2 (5 bases). V dropped 3 bases and J dropped 5 bases, with 17 bases sitting between them. The germline CDR1 and CDR2 sequences are SNHLY and FYNNEI. CDR3 size: 15 residues. Here the CDR3 DNA reads TGTGCCAGCAGTGACGTTGAGGGAGCTTTGGACGAGCAGTACTTC. It yields the protein CASSDVEGALDEQYF.

This clone was seen more than once but under ten times. The chain has TRBV2 and TRBJ1-5; D uncertain. V dropped 6 bases and J dropped 1 base, with 4 bases sitting between them. The CDR3 spans 12 residues. Germline V gives CDR1 SNHLY, CDR2 FYNNEI. CDR3 sequence (DNA): TGTGCCAGCAGGGCCAGCAATCAGCCCCAGCATTTT. It specifies CASRASNQPQHF.